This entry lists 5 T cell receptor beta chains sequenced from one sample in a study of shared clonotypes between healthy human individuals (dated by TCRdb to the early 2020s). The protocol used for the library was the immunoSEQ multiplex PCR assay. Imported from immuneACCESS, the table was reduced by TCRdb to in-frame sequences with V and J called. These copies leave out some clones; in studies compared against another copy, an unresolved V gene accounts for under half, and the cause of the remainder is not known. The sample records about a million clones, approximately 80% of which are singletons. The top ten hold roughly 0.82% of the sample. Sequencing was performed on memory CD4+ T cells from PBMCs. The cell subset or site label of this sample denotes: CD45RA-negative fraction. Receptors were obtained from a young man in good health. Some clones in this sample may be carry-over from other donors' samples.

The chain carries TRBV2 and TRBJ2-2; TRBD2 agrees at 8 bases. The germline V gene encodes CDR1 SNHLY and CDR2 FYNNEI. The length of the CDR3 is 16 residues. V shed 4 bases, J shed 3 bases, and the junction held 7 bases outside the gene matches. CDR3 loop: CASSGRSGGYTGELFF. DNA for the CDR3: TGTGCCAGCAGTGGGAGGAGCGGGGGATACACCGGGGAGCTGTTTTTT.

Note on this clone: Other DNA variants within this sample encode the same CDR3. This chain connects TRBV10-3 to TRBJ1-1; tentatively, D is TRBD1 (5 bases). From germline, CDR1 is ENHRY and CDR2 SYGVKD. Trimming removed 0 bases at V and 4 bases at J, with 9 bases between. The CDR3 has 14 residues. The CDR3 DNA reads TGTGCCATCAGTGAGTCGAGAGGGACCACTGAAGCTTTCTTT. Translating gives CAISESRGTTEAFF.

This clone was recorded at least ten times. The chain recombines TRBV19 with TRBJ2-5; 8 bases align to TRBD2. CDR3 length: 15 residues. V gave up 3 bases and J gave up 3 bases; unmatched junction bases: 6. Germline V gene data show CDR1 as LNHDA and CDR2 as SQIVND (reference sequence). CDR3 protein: CASSMPAGAKETQYF. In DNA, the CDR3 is TGTGCCAGTAGTATGCCAGCGGGGGCGAAAGAGACCCAGTACTTC. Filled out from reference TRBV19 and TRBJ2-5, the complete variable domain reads DGGITQSPKYLFRKEGQNVTLSCEQNLNHDAMYWYRQDPGQGLRLIYYSQIVNDFQKGDIAEGYSVSREKKESFPLTVTSAQKNPTAFYLCASSMPAGAKETQYFGPGTRLLVL.

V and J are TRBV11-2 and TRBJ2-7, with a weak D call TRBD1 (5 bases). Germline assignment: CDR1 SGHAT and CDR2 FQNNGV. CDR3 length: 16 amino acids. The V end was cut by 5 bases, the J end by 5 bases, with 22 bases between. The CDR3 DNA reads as TGTGCCAGCAGCCCCGACCTGTGGCAGGGAAGTAACGAGCAGTACTTC. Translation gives CASSPDLWQGSNEQYF.

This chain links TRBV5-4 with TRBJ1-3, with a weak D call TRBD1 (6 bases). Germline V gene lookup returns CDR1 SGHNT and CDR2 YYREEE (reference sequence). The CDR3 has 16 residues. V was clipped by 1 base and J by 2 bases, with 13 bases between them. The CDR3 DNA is TGTGCCAGCAGCTTGTTAGGACAGTCCCCTGGAAACACCATATATTTT. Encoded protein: CASSLLGQSPGNTIYF.